The 29 T cell receptor beta chains presented below share a single source sample, sequenced in a study of response to subunit inactivated influenza vaccine. Each CDR3 protein gets one entry after TCRdb re-called the RT-PCR reads with MiXCR. Found here are around 160,000 distinct CDR3 sequences, about a tenth of them singletons; the top ten hold roughly an eighth. Sample: non-naive T cells sorted from PBMCs, taken more than 35 days after vaccination. Receptors originate from a man aged 50 to 59 who received an inactivated influenza vaccine.

The chain carries TRBV30 and TRBJ1-3; the D gene is possibly TRBD1 (6 bases). In germline, CDR1 is GTSNPN, CDR2 SVGIG (reference sequence). The CDR3 runs 15 residues. Trimming took 2 bases from V and 0 from J, leaving 11 bases between them. The CDR3 spells CAWSYQGSSGNTIYF. CDR3 nucleotides: TGTGCCTGGAGTTACCAGGGGAGCTCTGGAAACACCATATATTTT.

The chain employs TRBV7-2 and TRBJ2-3, with D perhaps TRBD1 (5 bases). The V gene's germline CDR1 is SGHTA and CDR2 FQGNSA. Trimming pared 5 bases from V and 0 bases from J, leaving 12 bases between. The CDR3 consists of 15 residues. CDR3: CASSVTRESTDTQYF. In DNA, the CDR3 is TGTGCCAGCAGCGTCACCAGGGAAAGCACAGATACGCAGTATTTT.

This clonotype was detected only a few times. This chain connects TRBV7-2 to TRBJ2-2, with D maybe TRBD1 (8 bases). The germline CDR1 and CDR2 sequences are SGHTA and FQGNSA. Between the trimmed V and J ends, which lost 5 bases and 0 bases, there was a span of 13 bases. The CDR3 loop spans 16 amino acids. CDR3 nucleotides: TGTGCCAGCAGCCCACAGGGGGGGCCGAACACCGGGGAGCTGTTTTTT. As protein: CASSPQGGPNTGELFF.

The rearrangement joins TRBV7-8 to TRBJ1-1, with a tentative D call TRBD1 (6 bases). V was clipped by 8 bases and J by 4 bases, with 23 bases between them. The germline CDR1 and CDR2 sequences are SGHVS and FQNEAQ. This CDR3 has 16 amino acids. In DNA form, the CDR3 reads TGTGCCAGCCAGGCACTAACAGGGACCTCGGGCACTGAAGCTTTCTTT. It encodes CASQALTGTSGTEAFF.

This clonotype was detected many times. The chain combines TRBV11-2 with TRBJ2-1, with 11 nucleotides matching TRBD2. CDR3 size: 17 residues. The germline V gene has CDR1 SGHAT and CDR2 FQNNGV. The V segment lost 5 bases and the J segment 2 bases; nucleotides outside the gene matches: 8. As DNA, the CDR3 is TGTGCCAGCAGCCCGTCTAGCGGGGGGACCCCCTACAATGAGCAGTTCTTC. Translation gives CASSPSSGGTPYNEQFF. The whole variable domain, filled in from reference TRBV11-2 and TRBJ2-1, reads EAGVAQSPRYKIIEKRQSVAFWCNPISGHATLYWYQQILGQGPKLLIQFQNNGVVDDSQLPKDRFSAERLKGVDSTLKIQPAKLEDSAVYLCASSPSSGGTPYNEQFFGPGTRLTVL.

This clonotype was seen a handful of times. The gene calls are TRBV28 and TRBJ1-3; 8 bases match TRBD1. Germline V gene data show CDR1 as MDHEN and CDR2 as SYDVKM. The CDR3 sequence is 17 residues long. The J segment lost 0 bases and the V segment lost 4 bases, leaving 8 bases of the junction unmatched. The CDR3 sequence is CASSSNGQGLSGNTIYF. DNA for the CDR3: TGTGCCAGCAGTTCAAACGGACAGGGACTCTCTGGAAACACCATATATTTT.

The V and J genes are TRBV5-4 and TRBJ2-3; D gene unclear. Germline V lookup: CDR1 SGHNT, CDR2 YYREEE (reference sequence). This CDR3 is built from 16 residues. With 1 base removed from V and 1 base from J, the gap between germline ends came to 13 bases. CDR3 DNA: TGTGCCAGCAGCTTGAGTCTCAGGCAGGGCACAGATACGCAGTATTTT. The encoded protein is CASSLSLRQGTDTQYF.

The chain links TRBV12-3 or TRBV12-4 to TRBJ2-5; 9 nucleotides line up with TRBD2. CDR3 size: 16 residues. The J segment lost 5 bases and the V segment lost 3 bases, leaving 10 bases of the junction unmatched. CDR3 residues: CASSFGLSGGMETQYF. CDR3 coding DNA: TGTGCCAGCAGTTTTGGTCTTAGCGGGGGAATGGAGACCCAGTACTTC.

This clonotype came up a few times. The chain has TRBV12-3 or TRBV12-4 and TRBJ2-7; TRBD1 matches at 8 bases. The CDR3 is 14 amino acids. The junction had 7 bases not matched to a gene; V was cut back by 5 bases and J by 4 bases. DNA of the CDR3: TGTGCCAGCAGTCGGGGACAGGTCGGGTACGAGCAGTACTTC. This gives the protein CASSRGQVGYEQYF.

The V and J genes are TRBV15 and TRBJ2-1; D unclear. The CDR3 extends over 13 amino acids. Germline V gene lookup returns CDR1 LNHNV and CDR2 YYDKDF (reference sequence). The V gene lost 3 bases and the J gene lost 6 bases, with 9 bases spanning the gap. Here the CDR3 DNA reads TGTGCCACCAGCAGCCGGGCCACCAATGAGCAGTTCTTC. Its translation: CATSSRATNEQFF.

This clonotype occurred many times. The rearrangement links TRBV4-3 to TRBJ2-1, with 9 bases aligning to TRBD1. The J segment lost 2 bases and the V segment lost 1 base, leaving 0 bases of the junction unmatched. Germline V CDR1 and CDR2: LGHNA, YSLEER. The CDR3 spans 15 residues. Here the CDR3 reads CASSQGDRAYNEQFF. The CDR3 region has the DNA TGCGCCAGCAGCCAAGGGGACAGGGCCTACAATGAGCAGTTCTTC.

CDR3 loop: CASSWDGNQPQHF. The CDR3 coding sequence is TGTGCCAGCAGCTGGGACGGCAATCAGCCCCAGCATTTT. J is TRBJ1-5 and V is TRBV9; a weak D match, TRBD1 (5 bases). Looked up from germline, CDR1 is SGDLS and CDR2 is YYNGEE. The CDR3 contains 13 residues. V was cut by 4 bases and J by 2 bases, with 7 bases left in between.

This chain joins TRBV10-2 and TRBJ2-3, with 9 nucleotides matching TRBD2. The germline V gene encodes CDR1 WSHSY and CDR2 SAAADI. The V segment lost 0 bases and the J segment 3 bases; nucleotides outside the gene matches: 10. This CDR3 region has 18 residues. The CDR3 region is CASSESGLAGLWTDTQYF. The CDR3 nucleotides read TGCGCCAGCAGTGAGTCTGGGCTAGCGGGACTGTGGACAGATACGCAGTATTTT.

This clonotype has a handful of counts. The V gene is TRBV12-3 or TRBV12-4, the J gene TRBJ2-7; TRBD2 matches 9 bases. The CDR3 runs 14 residues. J was trimmed by 2 bases and V by 7 bases; bases with no gene match: 6. CDR3 protein: CASNAAGGTYEQYF. CDR3 bases: TGTGCCAGCAACGCGGCGGGAGGGACCTACGAGCAGTACTTC.

The genes are TRBV20-1 and TRBJ2-2; 11 bases line up with TRBD1. This CDR3 is 14 amino acids long. CDR1 is DFQATT and CDR2 is SNEGSKA in the germline V gene (reference sequence). The junction had 6 bases not matched to a gene; V was cut back by 6 bases and J by 6 bases. CDR3 protein: CSARTGGMAGELFF. The CDR3 DNA reads TGCAGTGCGAGGACAGGGGGCATGGCCGGGGAGCTGTTTTTT.

The chain carries TRBV7-2 and TRBJ2-7; TRBD1 aligns across 7 bases. This CDR3 is 14 amino acids long. J was trimmed by 7 bases and V by 2 bases; bases with no gene match: 8. Germline V lookup: CDR1 SGHTA, CDR2 FQGNSA. The DNA for the CDR3 is TGTGCCAGCAGCTTATTTGACAGGGAAGAAGAGCAGTACTTC. Residues: CASSLFDREEEQYF.

This clonotype was found a few times. This chain links TRBV28 with TRBJ2-5, with 12 bases fitting TRBD2. Germline V gene data show CDR1 as MDHEN and CDR2 as SYDVKM. V shed 5 bases, J shed 3 bases, and the junction held 16 bases outside the gene matches. The CDR3 is 19 residues long. CDR3: CASSEGLAGIHRRKETQYF. The CDR3 nucleotides read TGTGCCAGCAGTGAAGGACTAGCGGGGATACATCGCCGGAAAGAGACCCAGTACTTC.

The chain carries TRBV5-1 and TRBJ1-1; D is unresolved. CDR1 and CDR2 from the germline V gene are SGHRS and YFSETQ. This CDR3 has 14 residues. With 4 bases removed from V and 2 bases from J, the gap between germline ends came to 12 bases. The CDR3 DNA follows: TGCGCCAGCAGCCGAGCCTTAGGAAACACTGAAGCTTTCTTT. Translation: CASSRALGNTEAFF. The entire variable domain, with the rest obtained from reference TRBV5-1 and TRBJ1-1, is as follows: KAGVTQTPRYLIKTRGQQVTLSCSPISGHRSVSWYQQTPGQGLQFLFEYFSETQRNKGNFPGRFSGRQFSNSRSEMNVSTLELGDSALYLCASSRALGNTEAFFGQGTRLTVV.

This clonotype was seen at least ten times. The V and J genes are TRBV4-1 and TRBJ2-7; TRBD2 is a possible D gene (6 bases). Germline CDR1 and CDR2: MGHRA and YSYEKL. V was cut by 3 bases and J by 0 bases, with 18 bases left in between. The CDR3 loop spans 17 amino acids. CDR3 amino acids: CASSHPRGTLASYEQYF. CDR3 coding DNA: TGCGCCAGCAGCCATCCTCGCGGGACTCTAGCCTCCTACGAGCAGTACTTC.

This clonotype was observed a few times. In DNA, the CDR3 is TGTGCCAGCAGCCCCTGGGCGGGAGGGCCGGGTCATGAGCAGTACTTC. As protein: CASSPWAGGPGHEQYF. The chain links TRBV7-9 to TRBJ2-7; 9 bases are a match to TRBD2. The CDR3 spans 16 residues. Germline V gives CDR1 SEHNR, CDR2 FQNEAQ (reference sequence). The V and J ends lost 5 bases and 7 bases, in that order; junction bases with no gene match: 15.

The chain uses TRBV28 and TRBJ2-5; D is perhaps TRBD1 (5 bases). This CDR3 has 15 residues. The germline V and J ends were trimmed by 1 base and 4 bases, with 13 bases remaining between them. Germline CDR1 is MDHEN and CDR2 is SYDVKM. CDR3 coding DNA: TGTGCCAGCAGTTTATCTTCTGCAGGGCCAGAGACCCAGTACTTC. This codes for CASSLSSAGPETQYF.

For the CDR3, the DNA is TGTGCCAGCAGTTTTATGAGTAGCGACGAGCAGTACTTC. The encoded protein is CASSFMSSDEQYF. This sequence joins TRBV28 and TRBJ2-7; possibly TRBD2 for D (5 bases). Trimming cost V 3 bases and J 5 bases, with 11 bases left between them. The CDR3 contains 13 residues. Germline V lookup: CDR1 MDHEN, CDR2 SYDVKM.

In this sample, this clonotype turned up a few times. The rearrangement joins TRBV7-9 to TRBJ1-4; tentatively, D is TRBD1 (6 bases). This CDR3 is built from 16 residues. V lost 5 bases and J lost 4, with 17 bases in between. Germline CDR1 reads SEHNR; CDR2 reads FQNEAQ (reference sequence). CDR3 in DNA: TGTGCCAGCAGCCCCGATTTCGGCAGGGGTAATGAAAAACTGTTTTTT. This codes for CASSPDFGRGNEKLFF. Drawing the rest from reference TRBV7-9 and TRBJ1-4, the complete variable domain is DTGVSQNPRHKITKRGQNVTFRCDPISEHNRLYWYRQTLGQGPEFLTYFQNEAQLEKSRLLSDRFSAERPKGSFSTLEIQRTEQGDSAMYLCASSPDFGRGNEKLFFGSGTQLSVL.

CDR3 bases: TGTGCCAGCAGCTTAGAGGACGCCACAGATACGCAGTATTTT. It yields the protein CASSLEDATDTQYF. The V gene is TRBV11-2, the J gene TRBJ2-3; D not certain. From germline, CDR1 is SGHAT and CDR2 FQNNGV. The CDR3 loop spans 14 amino acids. Trimming took 0 bases from V and 2 from J, leaving 6 bases between them. The full variable domain, in which reference TRBV11-2 and TRBJ2-3 provide the parts outside the CDR3, is EAGVAQSPRYKIIEKRQSVAFWCNPISGHATLYWYQQILGQGPKLLIQFQNNGVVDDSQLPKDRFSAERLKGVDSTLKIQPAKLEDSAVYLCASSLEDATDTQYFGPGTRLTVL.

The chain has TRBV20-1 and TRBJ2-7, with 11 nucleotides matching TRBD2. From germline, CDR1 is DFQATT and CDR2 SNEGSKA (reference sequence). J was trimmed by 4 bases and V by 8 bases; bases with no gene match: 7. The CDR3 has 13 residues. CDR3 in amino acids: CSLLAGEFYEQYF. CDR3 in DNA: TGCAGTTTACTAGCGGGAGAGTTTTACGAGCAGTACTTC.

This clonotype was recorded at least ten times. The V call is TRBV5-1, the J call TRBJ1-6; D is possibly TRBD1 (5 bases). The CDR3 contains 16 residues. Germline V lookup: CDR1 SGHRS, CDR2 YFSETQ. Trimming cost V 1 base and J 7 bases, with 15 bases left between them. This chain's CDR3 is CASSLHRGKGNSPLHF. CDR3 nucleotide sequence: TGCGCCAGCAGCTTGCACCGGGGCAAGGGGAATTCACCCCTCCACTTT.

This chain connects TRBV12-3 or TRBV12-4 to TRBJ1-2; D is ambiguous. The V end was cut by 3 bases, the J end by 4 bases, with 12 bases between. The CDR3 is made up of 14 amino acids. CDR3 protein: CASSLTSPGYGYTF. The DNA for the CDR3 is TGTGCCAGCAGTTTGACATCCCCGGGCTATGGCTACACCTTC.

V usage is TRBV20-1 and J usage is TRBJ2-6, with D hard to call. CDR3 length equals 15 residues. The germline V and J ends were trimmed by 3 bases and 4 bases, with 13 bases remaining between them. Germline CDR1 DFQATT, CDR2 SNEGSKA (reference sequence). Written as DNA, the CDR3 is TGCAGTGCTAGTTTGGGGTCTACCGGGGCCAACGTCCTGACTTTC. Amino acid sequence: CSASLGSTGANVLTF.

As regards this clonotype: Germline and junction disagree at one end, which may indicate a read error. V and J are TRBV12-3 or TRBV12-4 and TRBJ2-7, with TRBD1 matching 7 bases. This CDR3 contains 14 residues. CDR3 bases: TGTGCCATCAGTCCAGACAGGGACTCCTACGAGCAGTACTTC. Its translation: CAISPDRDSYEQYF.